The 29 T cell receptor beta chains below come from one sample, sequenced in a study of blood T cell repertoires in COVID-19. Clones were read by immunoSEQ multiplex PCR, and TCRdb kept only the in-frame ones, dropping some. The profile shows around 170,000 clones, more than 65% of them singletons. Source material: peripheral blood. These receptors were obtained from an elderly woman with acute or convalescent COVID-19.

The V call is TRBV19, the J call TRBJ2-1; 12 bases are a match to TRBD2. Germline V lookup: CDR1 LNHDA, CDR2 SQIVND (reference sequence). After removal of 5 bases from V and 8 bases from J, the junction contained 7 bases not matched to a gene. CDR3 length: 15 residues. The CDR3 DNA sequence: TGTGCCAGTAGTTTACTAGCGGGAGGACGCCATGAGCAGTTCTTC. This sequence encodes CASSLLAGGRHEQFF. The complete variable domain, with remaining parts taken from reference TRBV19 and TRBJ2-1, reads DGGITQSPKYLFRKEGQNVTLSCEQNLNHDAMYWYRQDPGQGLRLIYYSQIVNDFQKGDIAEGYSVSREKKESFPLTVTSAQKNPTAFYLCASSLLAGGRHEQFFGPGTRLTVL.

This rearrangement joins TRBV19 to TRBJ2-7, with D possibly matching TRBD2 (5 bases). The CDR3 sequence is 13 residues long. Germline CDR1 and CDR2: LNHDA and SQIVND (reference sequence). Deletions cut 11 bases from V and 4 bases from J, with 18 bases between. The CDR3 sequence is CAPKGERVYEQYF. The CDR3 DNA reads as TGTGCCCCCAAAGGTGAGAGGGTTTACGAGCAGTACTTC.

J is TRBJ2-7 and V is TRBV10-2; 8 bases fit TRBD2. The CDR3 length is 16 residues. J was trimmed by 2 bases and V by 6 bases; bases with no gene match: 12. Germline assignment: CDR1 WSHSY and CDR2 SAAADI. CDR3 loop: CASRSGTRLSTYEQYF. The CDR3 coding sequence is TGCGCCAGCAGATCCGGGACTAGACTGTCCACCTACGAGCAGTACTTC.

This clone appeared once. V usage is TRBV7-8 and J usage is TRBJ1-5, with D perhaps matching TRBD1 (6 bases). V was shortened by 5 bases and J by 4 bases, with 21 bases between the two germline ends. This CDR3 has 17 residues. Germline-derived CDR1 and CDR2 are SGHVS and FQNEAQ. The CDR3 here is CASSPYGGGLNNQPQHF. The CDR3 coding sequence is TGTGCCAGCAGCCCCTACGGGGGGGGCCTAAATAATCAGCCCCAGCATTTT. The variable domain in full, completed from reference TRBV7-8 and TRBJ1-5, reads GAGVSQSPRYKVAKRGQDVALRCDPISGHVSLFWYQQALGQGPEFLTYFQNEAQLDKSGLPSDRFFAERPEGSVSTLKIQRTQQEDSAVYLCASSPYGGGLNNQPQHFGDGTRLSIL.

A few counts support this clone. The chain has TRBV11-2 and TRBJ1-1; D unresolved. The CDR3 totals 15 residues. Germline assignment: CDR1 SGHAT and CDR2 FQNNGV. V lost 2 bases and J 2 bases, leaving 12 bases between the germline ends. For the CDR3, the DNA is TGTGCCAGCAGCTTACCCTTGGGCAGTAACACTGAAGCTTTCTTT. This sequence encodes CASSLPLGSNTEAFF.

As DNA, the CDR3 is TGTGCCAGCAGCTTGATGGGACAGGGCCATGAAAAACTGTTTTTT. It specifies CASSLMGQGHEKLFF. This rearrangement joins TRBV5-8 to TRBJ1-4; TRBD1 matches 9 bases. The CDR3 loop spans 15 amino acids. V was clipped by 1 base and J by 6 bases; unmatched bases: 4. Per germline, CDR1 SGHTS and CDR2 YDEGEE. Full variable domain (remainder filled in from reference TRBV5-8 and TRBJ1-4): EAGVTQSPTHLIKTRGQQATLRCSPISGHTSVYWYQQALGLGLQFLLWYDEGEERNRGNFPPRFSGRQFPNYSSELNVNALELEDSALYLCASSLMGQGHEKLFFGSGTQLSVL.

This clone occurred once. V and J are TRBV2 and TRBJ2-3, with D possibly matching TRBD2 (5 bases). There are 14 residues in the CDR3. The V end lost 6 bases, the J end lost 4 bases, and 14 bases lay between the germline ends. Germline V gene sequence: CDR1 SNHLY, CDR2 FYNNEI. In nucleotides, the CDR3 is TGTGCCAGCAGGGACTCCCTGGGCCCAGATACGCAGTATTTT. Translation: CASRDSLGPDTQYF.

V usage is TRBV19 and J usage is TRBJ1-4; 11 bases map to TRBD1. After removal of 6 bases from V and 8 bases from J, the junction contained 2 bases not matched to a gene. Germline-derived CDR1 and CDR2 are LNHDA and SQIVND (reference sequence). This CDR3 region has 13 residues. The CDR3 spells CASSGTGGEKLFF. CDR3 bases: TGTGCCAGTAGCGGGACAGGGGGGGAAAAACTGTTTTTT.

The chain is built from TRBV27 and TRBJ1-1; the D is unclear. Germline assignment: CDR1 MNHEY and CDR2 SMNVEV (reference sequence). The V end lost 1 base, the J end lost 6 bases, and 9 bases lay between the germline ends. The CDR3 sequence is 13 residues long. CDR3 in DNA: TGTGCCAGCAGTTTATATTATACGGCTGAAGCTTTCTTT. It encodes CASSLYYTAEAFF.

The V call is TRBV5-4, the J call TRBJ2-1; perhaps TRBD1 as D (6 bases). CDR1 is SGHNT, CDR2 YYREEE, per germline (reference sequence). The CDR3 consists of 15 residues. V lost 4 bases and J 0 bases, leaving 11 bases between the germline ends. The CDR3 nucleotides read TGTGCCAGCAGCCCCGGACAGAGCTCCTACAATGAGCAGTTCTTC. Its translation is CASSPGQSSYNEQFF.

This rearrangement joins TRBV27 to TRBJ2-1; maybe TRBD2 (5 bases). V was clipped by 5 bases and J by 10 bases, with 12 bases between them. The CDR3 runs 12 residues. Germline V gene sequence: CDR1 MNHEY, CDR2 SMNVEV (reference sequence). CDR3 sequence reads: CASSPSPGEQFF. In nucleotides, the CDR3 is TGTGCCAGCAGTCCATCACCGGGGGAGCAGTTCTTC.

This chain uses TRBV6-1 with TRBJ1-1; D possibly corresponds to TRBD1 (5 bases). The V end lost 2 bases, the J end lost 7 bases, and 8 bases lay between the germline ends. The CDR3 sequence is 12 residues long. In germline, CDR1 is MNHNS, CDR2 SASEGT. CDR3 in DNA: TGTGCCAGCAGTGAATGGACACGTGAAGCTTTCTTT. It encodes CASSEWTREAFF.

The rearrangement joins TRBV4-2 to TRBJ2-3, with TRBD1 matching over 12 bases. The CDR3 covers 17 residues. Germline V CDR1 and CDR2: LGHNA, YNFKEQ. V was pared by 0 bases and J by 2 bases, with 3 bases of the junction left unmatched. The CDR3 region has the DNA TGTGCCAGCAGCCAAGATTTGGGACAGGGGGCCACAGATACGCAGTATTTT. Translation: CASSQDLGQGATDTQYF.

The chain carries TRBV19 and TRBJ1-1, with D perhaps TRBD1 (6 bases). This CDR3 region has 15 residues. CDR1 LNHDA and CDR2 SQIVND come from the germline V gene (reference sequence). Trimming shortened V by 4 bases and J by 3 bases, and 15 bases separated the two germline ends. CDR3 residues: CASSTNTNRDTEAFF. In nucleotides, the CDR3 is TGTGCCAGTAGTACGAACACGAACAGGGACACTGAAGCTTTCTTT.

The chain uses TRBV14 and TRBJ2-5; D unclear. The V end lost 2 bases, the J end lost 2 bases, and 6 bases lay between the germline ends. The CDR3 loop spans 13 amino acids. CDR1 and CDR2 (germline): SGHDN, FVKESK. The CDR3 coding sequence is TGTGCCAGCAGCCAACAGGATCAAGAGACCCAGTACTTC. Protein: CASSQQDQETQYF.

This clone turned up a few times. V usage is TRBV19 and J usage is TRBJ1-1; D not resolved. The CDR3 runs to 14 residues. V lost 8 bases to trimming and J lost 1 base, with 14 bases between them. The germline CDR1 and CDR2 sequences are LNHDA and SQIVND (reference sequence). The CDR3 loop reads CASASERRNTEAFF. DNA for the CDR3: TGTGCCAGTGCTAGCGAGCGGAGGAACACTGAAGCTTTCTTT.

This clone was seen only a few times. The chain combines TRBV5-1 with TRBJ2-7, with 9 positions matching TRBD2. The CDR3 extends over 14 amino acids. Germline-derived CDR1 and CDR2 are SGHRS and YFSETQ. V shed 4 bases and J 2 bases; nucleotides not matched to a gene: 4. The CDR3 loop reads CASSPTSGAYEQYF. The CDR3 region has the DNA TGCGCCAGCAGCCCGACTAGCGGAGCCTACGAGCAGTACTTC. Full variable domain (rest looked up from reference TRBV5-1 and TRBJ2-7): KAGVTQTPRYLIKTRGQQVTLSCSPISGHRSVSWYQQTPGQGLQFLFEYFSETQRNKGNFPGRFSGRQFSNSRSEMNVSTLELGDSALYLCASSPTSGAYEQYFGPGTRLTVT.

This sequence joins TRBV19 and TRBJ1-5, with unresolved D. The CDR3 loop spans 17 amino acids. V was pared by 3 bases and J by 4 bases, with 19 bases between. The V gene's germline CDR1 is LNHDA and CDR2 SQIVND (reference sequence). CDR3 in DNA: TGTGCCAGTAGTATGCTGGACGGACTCTTTCAAAATCAGCCCCAGCATTTT. Translating it yields CASSMLDGLFQNQPQHF.

The chain recombines TRBV28 with TRBJ2-7; 7 bases agree with TRBD2. CDR3 size: 14 residues. Germline V gives CDR1 MDHEN, CDR2 SYDVKM. Trimming removed 8 bases from V and 4 bases from J; junction bases left unmatched: 11. CDR3 loop: CASLDGASGYEQYF. The CDR3 DNA reads TGTGCCAGCCTCGATGGGGCTAGCGGATACGAGCAGTACTTC.

In its sample, this clone was seen once. The gene calls are TRBV7-8 and TRBJ1-6, with TRBD1 as a possible D gene (5 bases). CDR1 SGHVS and CDR2 FQNEAQ come from the germline V gene. V dropped 3 bases and J dropped 9 bases, with 12 bases sitting between them. There are 14 residues in the CDR3. CDR3 bases: TGTGCCAGCAGCTTTCAGGGAAGGAGTTCACCCCTCCACTTT. This translates into CASSFQGRSSPLHF.

V and J are TRBV2 and TRBJ1-2; D is undetermined. The CDR3 runs to 13 residues. Germline V gene data show CDR1 as SNHLY and CDR2 as FYNNEI. Trimming removed 8 bases from V and 7 bases from J, with 17 bases in between. This chain's CDR3 is CASDTYRIVGYTF. CDR3 nucleotide sequence: TGTGCCAGCGACACGTACCGAATTGTTGGCTACACCTTC.

V is TRBV30 and J is TRBJ1-2, with 9 bases that match TRBD1. The length of the CDR3 is 13 residues. CDR1 is GTSNPN, CDR2 SVGIG, per germline (reference sequence). With V trimmed by 7 bases and J by 6 bases, 9 bases remained unmatched. The CDR3 nucleotides read TGTGCCTACCGGGACAGGGAAACGAATGGCTACACCTTC. This gives the protein CAYRDRETNGYTF.

This rearrangement joins TRBV3-1 (or the pseudogene TRBV3-2) to TRBJ2-2, with D perhaps matching TRBD2 (5 bases). The germline gives CDR1 LGHDT, CDR2 YNNKEL (reference sequence). This CDR3 is 11 amino acids long. The V and J ends lost 1 base and 15 bases respectively, with 9 bases between them. CDR3 nucleotide sequence: TGTGCCAGCAGCCAAGGAGGGTTTGTGTTTTTT. The encoded protein is CASSQGGFVFF.

V gene TRBV5-6 combines with J gene TRBJ2-5, with 9 bases that match TRBD2. Germline trimming cut 4 bases from V and 13 bases from J; bases unmatched to any gene: 17. The CDR3 runs 15 residues. Germline CDR1 is SGHDT and CDR2 is YYEEEE. CDR3 in DNA: TGTGCCAGCAGCCAGTTAGCGGGAGACGCCAGGCCCTGGTACTTC. It specifies CASSQLAGDARPWYF.

The rearrangement links TRBV11-2 to TRBJ2-3, with D hard to call. V lost 5 bases, J lost 2 bases, and 14 bases lay in between. From germline, CDR1 is SGHAT and CDR2 FQNNGV. The length of the CDR3 is 15 residues. CDR3 in DNA: TGTGCCAGCAGCCCCCTAGGCTATTTCACAGATACGCAGTATTTT. Its protein is CASSPLGYFTDTQYF.

The chain has TRBV19 and TRBJ1-5; D not resolved. Trimming cost V 0 bases and J 5 bases, with 17 bases left between them. The CDR3 contains 17 residues. From germline, CDR1 is LNHDA and CDR2 SQIVND (reference sequence). This chain's CDR3 is CASSIDEGARGYQPQHF. CDR3 sequence (DNA): TGTGCCAGTAGTATAGATGAGGGAGCTCGAGGGTATCAGCCCCAGCATTTT.

The chain has TRBV30 and TRBJ1-1, with a weak D call TRBD1 (6 bases). The CDR3 is made up of 14 amino acids. Germline CDR1 and CDR2: GTSNPN and SVGIG (reference sequence). Between the trimmed V and J ends, which lost 0 bases and 1 base, there was a span of 9 bases. For the CDR3, the DNA is TGTGCCTGGAGTGTACAACAGGGGAACACTGAAGCTTTCTTT. It is translated as CAWSVQQGNTEAFF.

The chain combines TRBV6-2 or TRBV6-3 with TRBJ1-2; possible D gene TRBD1, 5 bases. Trimming shortened V by 5 bases and J by 7 bases, and 20 bases separated the two germline ends. Per the germline V gene, CDR1 is MNHEY and CDR2 is SVGEGT. The CDR3 totals 15 residues. DNA for the CDR3: TGTGCCAGCAGTACCACCGGGCGTGGGGGAGGTGGCTACACCTTC. Translation: CASSTTGRGGGGYTF.

This clone has just a few counts. The gene calls are TRBV5-5 and TRBJ1-3; D unclear. The V end lost 4 bases, the J end lost 0 bases, and 8 bases lay between the germline ends. Germline CDR1 reads SGHKS; CDR2 reads YYEKEE (reference sequence). The CDR3 consists of 14 residues. The CDR3 coding sequence is TGTGCCAGCAGCCCCCGGGACTCTGGAAACACCATATATTTT. Protein sequence: CASSPRDSGNTIYF.